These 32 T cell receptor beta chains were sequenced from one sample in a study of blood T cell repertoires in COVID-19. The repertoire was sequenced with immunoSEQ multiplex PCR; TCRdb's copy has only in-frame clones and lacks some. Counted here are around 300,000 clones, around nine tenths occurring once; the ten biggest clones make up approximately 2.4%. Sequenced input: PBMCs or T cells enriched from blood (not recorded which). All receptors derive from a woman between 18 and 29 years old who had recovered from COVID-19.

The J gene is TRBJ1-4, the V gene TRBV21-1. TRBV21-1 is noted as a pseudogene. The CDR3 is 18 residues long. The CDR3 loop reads CASSFPGEGIGVYEKLFF. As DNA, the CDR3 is TGTGCCAGCAGCTTCCCCGGGGAGGGGATTGGAGTTTATGAAAAACTGTTTTTT.

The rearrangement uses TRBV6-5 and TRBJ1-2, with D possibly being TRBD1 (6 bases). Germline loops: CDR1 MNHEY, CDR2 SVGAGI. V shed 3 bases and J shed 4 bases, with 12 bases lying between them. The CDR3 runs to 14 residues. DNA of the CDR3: TGTGCCAGCAGTTATGGACAGTACGGCTATGGCTACACCTTC. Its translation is CASSYGQYGYGYTF.

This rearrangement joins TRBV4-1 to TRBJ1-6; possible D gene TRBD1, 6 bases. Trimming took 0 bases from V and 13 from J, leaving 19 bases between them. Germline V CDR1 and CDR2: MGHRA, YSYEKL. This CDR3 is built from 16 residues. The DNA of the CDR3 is TGCGCCAGCAGCCAAGATCATGAAACAGGGAAGACGCCCCTCCACTTT. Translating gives CASSQDHETGKTPLHF.

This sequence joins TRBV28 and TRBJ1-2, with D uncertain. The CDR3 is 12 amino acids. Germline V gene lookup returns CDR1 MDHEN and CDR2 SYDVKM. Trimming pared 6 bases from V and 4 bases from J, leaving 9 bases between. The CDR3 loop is CASRARTYGYTF. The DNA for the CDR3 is TGTGCCAGCAGGGCACGAACCTATGGCTACACCTTC.

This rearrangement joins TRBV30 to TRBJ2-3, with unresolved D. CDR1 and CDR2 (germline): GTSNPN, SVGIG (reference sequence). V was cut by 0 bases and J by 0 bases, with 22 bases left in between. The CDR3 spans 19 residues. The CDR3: CAWSVNVGGSAWSTDTQYF. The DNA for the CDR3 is TGTGCCTGGAGTGTAAATGTGGGTGGCAGCGCTTGGAGCACAGATACGCAGTATTTT.

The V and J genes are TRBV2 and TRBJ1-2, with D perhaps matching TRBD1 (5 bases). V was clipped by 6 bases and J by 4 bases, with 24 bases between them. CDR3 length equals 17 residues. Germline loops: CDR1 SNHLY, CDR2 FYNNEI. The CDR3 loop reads CASSLVRRAHPVYGYTF. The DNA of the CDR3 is TGTGCCAGCAGCCTCGTACGCAGGGCGCACCCAGTCTATGGCTACACCTTC.

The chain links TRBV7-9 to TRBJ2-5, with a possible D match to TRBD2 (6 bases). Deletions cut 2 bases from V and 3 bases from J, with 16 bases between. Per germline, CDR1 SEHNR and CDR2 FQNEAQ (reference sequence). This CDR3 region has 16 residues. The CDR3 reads CASSLRLAPSEETQYF. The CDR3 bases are TGTGCCAGCAGCTTAAGGCTAGCGCCCTCAGAAGAGACCCAGTACTTC.

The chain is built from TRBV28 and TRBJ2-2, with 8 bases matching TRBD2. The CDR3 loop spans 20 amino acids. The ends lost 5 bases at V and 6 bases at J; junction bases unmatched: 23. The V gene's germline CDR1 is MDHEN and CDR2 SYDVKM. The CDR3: CASSHRSGRERAGVPGELFF. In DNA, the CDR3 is TGTGCCAGCAGTCACCGATCCGGCAGGGAAAGAGCGGGAGTCCCCGGGGAGCTGTTTTTT.

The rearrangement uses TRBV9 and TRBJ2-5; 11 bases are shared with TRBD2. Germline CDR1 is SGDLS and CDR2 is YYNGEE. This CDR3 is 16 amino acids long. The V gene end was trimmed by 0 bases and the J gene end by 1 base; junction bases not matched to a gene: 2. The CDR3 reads CASSVGGLAGQETQYF. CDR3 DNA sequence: TGTGCCAGCAGCGTAGGTGGACTAGCGGGCCAAGAGACCCAGTACTTC.

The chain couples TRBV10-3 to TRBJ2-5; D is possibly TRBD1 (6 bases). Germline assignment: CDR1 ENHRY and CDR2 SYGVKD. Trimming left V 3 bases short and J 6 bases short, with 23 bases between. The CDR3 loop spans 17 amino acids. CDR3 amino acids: CAISEHIEGVAAKTQYF. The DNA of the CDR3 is TGTGCCATCAGTGAACATATTGAGGGGGTAGCTGCGAAGACCCAGTACTTC.

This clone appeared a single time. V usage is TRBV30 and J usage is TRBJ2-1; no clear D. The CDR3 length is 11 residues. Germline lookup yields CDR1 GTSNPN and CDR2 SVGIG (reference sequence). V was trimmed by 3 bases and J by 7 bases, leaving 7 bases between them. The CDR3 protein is CAWSPRNEQFF. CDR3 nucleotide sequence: TGTGCCTGGAGCCCCAGAAATGAGCAGTTCTTC.

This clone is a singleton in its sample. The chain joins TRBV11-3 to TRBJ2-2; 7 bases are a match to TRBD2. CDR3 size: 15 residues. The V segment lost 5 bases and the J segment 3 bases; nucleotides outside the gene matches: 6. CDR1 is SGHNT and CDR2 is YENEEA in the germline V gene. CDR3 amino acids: CASSQTSYDTGELFF. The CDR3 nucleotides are TGTGCCAGCAGCCAGACTAGCTATGACACCGGGGAGCTGTTTTTT.

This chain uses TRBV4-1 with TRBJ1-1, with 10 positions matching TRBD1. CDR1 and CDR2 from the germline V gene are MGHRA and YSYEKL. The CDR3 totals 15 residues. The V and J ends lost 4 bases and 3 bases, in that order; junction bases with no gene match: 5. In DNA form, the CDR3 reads TGCGCCAGCAGCCGGGACAGGGGACGTCACACTGAAGCTTTCTTT. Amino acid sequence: CASSRDRGRHTEAFF.

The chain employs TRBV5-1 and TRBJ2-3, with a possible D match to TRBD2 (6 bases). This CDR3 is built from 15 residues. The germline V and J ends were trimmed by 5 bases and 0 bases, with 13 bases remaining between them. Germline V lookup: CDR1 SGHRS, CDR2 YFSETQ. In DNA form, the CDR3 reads TGCGCCAGCAGGTCAGGAGGGCCGAGCACAGATACGCAGTATTTT. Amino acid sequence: CASRSGGPSTDTQYF.

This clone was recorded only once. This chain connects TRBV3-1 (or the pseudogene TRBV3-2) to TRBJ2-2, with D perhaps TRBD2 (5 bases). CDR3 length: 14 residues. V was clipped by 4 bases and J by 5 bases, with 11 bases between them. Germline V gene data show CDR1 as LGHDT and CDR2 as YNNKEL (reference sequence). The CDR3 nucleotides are TGTGCCAGCAGCCCCCCTCCGGGGACCGGGGAGCTGTTTTTT. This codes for CASSPPPGTGELFF.

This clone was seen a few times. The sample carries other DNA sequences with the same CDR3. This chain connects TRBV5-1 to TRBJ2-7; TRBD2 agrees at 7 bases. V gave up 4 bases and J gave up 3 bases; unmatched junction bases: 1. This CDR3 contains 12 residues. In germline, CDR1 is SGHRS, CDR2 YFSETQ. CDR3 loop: CASSPGGYEQYF. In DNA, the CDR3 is TGCGCCAGCAGCCCGGGGGGCTACGAGCAGTACTTC.

The CDR3 here is CASSSGQAFYEQYF. The CDR3 DNA reads as TGTGCCAGCAGCTCGGGACAGGCCTTCTACGAGCAGTACTTC. The V gene is TRBV5-4, the J gene TRBJ2-7; 8 positions match TRBD1. This CDR3 has 14 residues. The trim removed 3 bases at V and 3 bases at J, leaving 5 bases unmatched. Germline V CDR1 and CDR2: SGHNT, YYREEE (reference sequence). The entire variable domain, with the rest obtained from reference TRBV5-4 and TRBJ2-7, is as follows: ETGVTQSPTHLIKTRGQQVTLRCSSQSGHNTVSWYQQALGQGPQFIFQYYREEENGRGNFPPRFSGLQFPNYSSELNVNALELDDSALYLCASSSGQAFYEQYFGPGTRLTVT.

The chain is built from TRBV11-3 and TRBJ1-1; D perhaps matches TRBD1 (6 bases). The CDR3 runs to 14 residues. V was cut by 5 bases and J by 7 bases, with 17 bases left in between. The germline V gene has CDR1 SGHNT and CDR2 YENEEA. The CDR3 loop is CASSPRRTVGEAFF. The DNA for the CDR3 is TGTGCCAGCAGCCCGCGGAGGACAGTCGGTGAAGCTTTCTTT.

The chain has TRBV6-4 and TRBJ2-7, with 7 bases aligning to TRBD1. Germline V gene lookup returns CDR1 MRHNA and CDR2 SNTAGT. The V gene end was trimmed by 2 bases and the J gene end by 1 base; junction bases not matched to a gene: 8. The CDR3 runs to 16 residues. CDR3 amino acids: CASSDPSRDRSYEQYF. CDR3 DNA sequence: TGTGCCAGCAGTGACCCCAGTAGGGACAGATCCTACGAGCAGTACTTC.

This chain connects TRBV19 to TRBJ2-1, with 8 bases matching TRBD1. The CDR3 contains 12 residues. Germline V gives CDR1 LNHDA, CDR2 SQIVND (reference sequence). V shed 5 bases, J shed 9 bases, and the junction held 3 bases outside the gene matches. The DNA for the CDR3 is TGTGCCAGTAGTGTCGGGACAGGTGAGCAGTTCTTC. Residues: CASSVGTGEQFF.

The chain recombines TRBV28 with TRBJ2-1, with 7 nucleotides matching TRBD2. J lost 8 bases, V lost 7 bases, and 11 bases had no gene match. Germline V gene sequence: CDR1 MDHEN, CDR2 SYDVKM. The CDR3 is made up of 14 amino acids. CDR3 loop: CASIGGSIFDEQFF. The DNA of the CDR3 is TGTGCCAGCATTGGCGGGAGTATTTTTGATGAGCAGTTCTTC.

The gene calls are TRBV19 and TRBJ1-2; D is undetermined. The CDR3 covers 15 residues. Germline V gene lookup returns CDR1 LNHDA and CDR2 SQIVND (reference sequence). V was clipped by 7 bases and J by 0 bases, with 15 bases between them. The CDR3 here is CASNSANLANYGYTF. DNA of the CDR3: TGTGCCAGTAATTCGGCGAATCTAGCTAACTATGGCTACACCTTC.

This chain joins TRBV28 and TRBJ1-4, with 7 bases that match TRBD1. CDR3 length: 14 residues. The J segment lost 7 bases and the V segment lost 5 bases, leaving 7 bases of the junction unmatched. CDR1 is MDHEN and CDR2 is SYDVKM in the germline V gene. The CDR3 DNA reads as TGTGCCAGCAGTCCAGACAGGGTTGGTGAAAAACTGTTTTTT. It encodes CASSPDRVGEKLFF.

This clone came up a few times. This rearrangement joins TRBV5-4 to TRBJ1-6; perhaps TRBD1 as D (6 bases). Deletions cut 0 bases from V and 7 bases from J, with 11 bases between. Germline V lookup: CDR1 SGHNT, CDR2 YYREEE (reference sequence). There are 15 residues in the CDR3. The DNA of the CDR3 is TGTGCCAGCAGCTTGGAACAGGGTCTCAATTCACCCCTCCACTTT. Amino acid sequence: CASSLEQGLNSPLHF.

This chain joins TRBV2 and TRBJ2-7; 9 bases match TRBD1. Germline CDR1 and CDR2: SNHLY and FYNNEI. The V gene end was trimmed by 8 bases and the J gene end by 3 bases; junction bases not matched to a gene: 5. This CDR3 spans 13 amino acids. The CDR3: CASRQGVDYEQYF. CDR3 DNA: TGTGCCAGCCGACAGGGGGTGGACTACGAGCAGTACTTC.

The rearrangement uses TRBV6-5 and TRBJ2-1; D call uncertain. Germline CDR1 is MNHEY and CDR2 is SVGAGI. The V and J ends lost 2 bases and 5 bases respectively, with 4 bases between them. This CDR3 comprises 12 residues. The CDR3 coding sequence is TGTGCCAGCAGTTACCCCAACAATGAGCAGTTCTTC. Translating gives CASSYPNNEQFF.

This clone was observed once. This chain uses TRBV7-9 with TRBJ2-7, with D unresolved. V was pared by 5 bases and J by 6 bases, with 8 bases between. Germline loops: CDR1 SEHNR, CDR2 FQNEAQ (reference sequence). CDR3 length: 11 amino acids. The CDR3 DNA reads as TGTGCCAGCAGCATTAGAGCCGAGCAGTACTTC. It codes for CASSIRAEQYF.

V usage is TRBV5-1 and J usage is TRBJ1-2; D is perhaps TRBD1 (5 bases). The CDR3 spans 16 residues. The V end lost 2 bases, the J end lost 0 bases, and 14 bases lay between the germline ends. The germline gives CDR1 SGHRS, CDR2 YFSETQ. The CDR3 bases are TGCGCCAGCAGCTTTTCAGGGTTGAAAGCTAACTATGGCTACACCTTC. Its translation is CASSFSGLKANYGYTF.

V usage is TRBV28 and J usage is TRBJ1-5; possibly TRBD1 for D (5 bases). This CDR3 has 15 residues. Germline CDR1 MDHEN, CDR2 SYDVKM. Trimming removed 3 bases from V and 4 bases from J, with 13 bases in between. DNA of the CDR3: TGTGCCAGCAGTTTGGTTCAGGGTGGGAATCAGCCCCAGCATTTT. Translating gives CASSLVQGGNQPQHF.

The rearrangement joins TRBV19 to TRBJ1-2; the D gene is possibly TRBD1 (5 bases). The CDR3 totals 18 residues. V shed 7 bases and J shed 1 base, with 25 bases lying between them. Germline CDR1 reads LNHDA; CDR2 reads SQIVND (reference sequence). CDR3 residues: CASTETGGNNDGNYGYTF. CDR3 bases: TGTGCCAGTACCGAAACGGGGGGAAATAACGACGGTAACTATGGCTACACCTTC.

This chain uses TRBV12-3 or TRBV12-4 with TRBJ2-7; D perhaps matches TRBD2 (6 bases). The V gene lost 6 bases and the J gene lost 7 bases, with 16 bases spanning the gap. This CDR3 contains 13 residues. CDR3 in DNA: TGTGCCAGCAGCCCACTGGACGGGGGAGAGCAGTACTTC. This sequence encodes CASSPLDGGEQYF.

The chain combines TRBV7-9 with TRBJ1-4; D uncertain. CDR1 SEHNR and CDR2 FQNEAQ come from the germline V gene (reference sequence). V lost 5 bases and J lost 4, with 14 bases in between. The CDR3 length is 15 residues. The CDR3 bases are TGTGCCAGCAGCCGCACTAGCGCCCTTAATGAAAAACTGTTTTTT. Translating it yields CASSRTSALNEKLFF.